This T cell receptor (beta chain) was found in a study of spatial heterogeneity in lung cancer. Time point noted: sample taken at primary tumor resection. Researchers sequenced whole RNA taken from tumor, nontumor lung or frozen PBMC without sorting. Germline trimming cut 1 base from V and 2 bases from J; bases unmatched to any gene: 12. Germline CDR1 and CDR2: LGHNA and YSLEER. The CDR3 sequence is 18 residues long. All TCR cDNA molecules were individually tagged with a unique molecular identifier. TCRdb processed the 5' RACE reads anew with MiXCR; each CDR3 protein has one entry. The sample includes approximately 7,100 distinct CDR3 sequences, 3.5% to 5% of them seen just once. This clonotype qualifies as medium-sized.

The TCR comes from a female donor with early-stage non-small cell lung cancer. The sample consisted of normal lung tissue next to the tumor, taken at surgery. This sequence joins TRBV4-3 and TRBJ2-3; 7 bases are a match to TRBD2. The CDR3 loop is CASSQASSGAGYTDTQYF. The CDR3 bases are TGCGCCAGCAGCCAAGCCTCTTCCGGAGCGGGATACACAGATACGCAGTATTTT.